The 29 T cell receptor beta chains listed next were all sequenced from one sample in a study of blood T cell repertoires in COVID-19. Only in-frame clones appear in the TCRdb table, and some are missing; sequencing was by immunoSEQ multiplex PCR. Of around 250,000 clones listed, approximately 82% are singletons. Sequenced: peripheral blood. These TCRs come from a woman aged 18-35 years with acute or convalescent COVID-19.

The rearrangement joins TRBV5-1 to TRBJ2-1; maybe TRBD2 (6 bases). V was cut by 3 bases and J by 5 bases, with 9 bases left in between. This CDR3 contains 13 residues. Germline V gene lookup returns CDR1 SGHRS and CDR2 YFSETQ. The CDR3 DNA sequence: TGCGCCAGCAGCTCCGGACTAAACAATGAGCAGTTCTTC. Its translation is CASSSGLNNEQFF.

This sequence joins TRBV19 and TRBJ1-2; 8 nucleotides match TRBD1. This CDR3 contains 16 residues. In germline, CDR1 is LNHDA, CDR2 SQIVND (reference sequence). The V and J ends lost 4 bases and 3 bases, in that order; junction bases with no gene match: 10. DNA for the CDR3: TGTGCCAGTAGTAACCCCCGGACAGGGTTGGACTATGGCTACACCTTC. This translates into CASSNPRTGLDYGYTF.

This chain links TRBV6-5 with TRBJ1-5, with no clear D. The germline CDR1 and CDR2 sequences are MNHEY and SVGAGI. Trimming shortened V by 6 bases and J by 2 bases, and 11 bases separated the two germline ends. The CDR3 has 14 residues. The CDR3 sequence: CASRLVTGNQPQHF. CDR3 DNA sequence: TGTGCCAGCAGGCTTGTCACGGGCAATCAGCCCCAGCATTTT.

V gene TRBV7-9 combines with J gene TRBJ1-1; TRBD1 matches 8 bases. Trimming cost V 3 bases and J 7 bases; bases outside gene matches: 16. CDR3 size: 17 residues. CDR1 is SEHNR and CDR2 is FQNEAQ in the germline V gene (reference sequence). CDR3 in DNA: TGTGCCAGCAGCTTTGGCCCGGGACAGGAGGGGTATAATGAAGCTTTCTTT. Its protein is CASSFGPGQEGYNEAFF.

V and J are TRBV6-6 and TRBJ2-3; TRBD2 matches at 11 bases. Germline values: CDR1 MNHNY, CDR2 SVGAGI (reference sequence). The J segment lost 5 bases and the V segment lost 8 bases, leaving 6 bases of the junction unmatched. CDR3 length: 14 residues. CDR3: CASSFGTSGDTQYF. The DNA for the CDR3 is TGTGCCAGCTCATTCGGGACTAGCGGAGATACGCAGTATTTT.

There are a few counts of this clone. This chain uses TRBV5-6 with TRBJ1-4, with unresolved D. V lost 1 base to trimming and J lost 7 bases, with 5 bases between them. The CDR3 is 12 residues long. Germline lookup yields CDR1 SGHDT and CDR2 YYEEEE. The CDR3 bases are TGTGCCAGCAGCTTGACATCTGAAAAACTGTTTTTT. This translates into CASSLTSEKLFF.

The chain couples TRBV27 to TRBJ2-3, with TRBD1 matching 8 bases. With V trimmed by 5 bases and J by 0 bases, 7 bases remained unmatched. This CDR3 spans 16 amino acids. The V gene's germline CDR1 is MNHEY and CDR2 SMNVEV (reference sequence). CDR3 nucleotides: TGTGCCAGCAGTCGCAGACAGGGGACCAGCACAGATACGCAGTATTTT. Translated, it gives CASSRRQGTSTDTQYF.

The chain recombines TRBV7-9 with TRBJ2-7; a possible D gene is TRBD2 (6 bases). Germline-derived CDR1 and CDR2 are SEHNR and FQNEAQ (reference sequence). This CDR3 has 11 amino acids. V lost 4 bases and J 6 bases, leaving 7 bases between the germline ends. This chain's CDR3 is CASSWRGEQYF. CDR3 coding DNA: TGTGCCAGCAGCTGGCGGGGCGAGCAGTACTTC. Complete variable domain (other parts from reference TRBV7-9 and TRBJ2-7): DTGVSQNPRHKITKRGQNVTFRCDPISEHNRLYWYRQTLGQGPEFLTYFQNEAQLEKSRLLSDRFSAERPKGSFSTLEIQRTEQGDSAMYLCASSWRGEQYFGPGTRLTVT.

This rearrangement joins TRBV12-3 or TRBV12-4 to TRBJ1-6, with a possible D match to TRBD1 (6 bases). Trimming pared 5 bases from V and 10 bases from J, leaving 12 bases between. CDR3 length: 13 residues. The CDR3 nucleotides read TGTGCCAGCAGTCAACAGGGTGGCTCACCCCTCCACTTT. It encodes CASSQQGGSPLHF.

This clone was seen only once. The CDR3 is CASSFGWAGQGYQPQHF. In nucleotides, the CDR3 is TGTGCCAGCAGCTTCGGATGGGCGGGACAGGGGTATCAGCCCCAGCATTTT. The chain recombines TRBV7-6 with TRBJ1-5, with TRBD1 identical over 10 bases. V trimming: 3 bases; J trimming: 5 bases; junction bases outside the gene matches: 10. Germline V gene data show CDR1 as SGHVS and CDR2 as FNYEAQ. This CDR3 is 17 amino acids long.

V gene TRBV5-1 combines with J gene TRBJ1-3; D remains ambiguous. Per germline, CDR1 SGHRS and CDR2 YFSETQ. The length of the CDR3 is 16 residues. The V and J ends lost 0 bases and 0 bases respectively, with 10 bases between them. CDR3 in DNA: TGCGCCAGCAGCTTGGTTGGAGAAAACTCTGGAAACACCATATATTTT. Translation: CASSLVGENSGNTIYF.

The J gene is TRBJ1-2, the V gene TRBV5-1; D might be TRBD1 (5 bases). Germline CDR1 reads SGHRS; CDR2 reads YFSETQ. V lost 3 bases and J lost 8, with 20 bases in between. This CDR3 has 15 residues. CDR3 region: CASSSSGKRVGGYTF. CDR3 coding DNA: TGCGCCAGCAGCTCGTCAGGGAAGCGGGTGGGAGGCTACACCTTC. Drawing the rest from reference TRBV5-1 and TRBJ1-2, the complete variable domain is KAGVTQTPRYLIKTRGQQVTLSCSPISGHRSVSWYQQTPGQGLQFLFEYFSETQRNKGNFPGRFSGRQFSNSRSEMNVSTLELGDSALYLCASSSSGKRVGGYTFGSGTRLTVV.

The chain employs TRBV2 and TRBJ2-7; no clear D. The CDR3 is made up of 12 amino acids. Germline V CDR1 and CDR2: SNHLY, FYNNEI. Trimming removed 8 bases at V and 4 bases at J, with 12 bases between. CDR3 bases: TGTGCCAGCGACGACTCGGGTTACGAGCAGTACTTC. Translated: CASDDSGYEQYF.

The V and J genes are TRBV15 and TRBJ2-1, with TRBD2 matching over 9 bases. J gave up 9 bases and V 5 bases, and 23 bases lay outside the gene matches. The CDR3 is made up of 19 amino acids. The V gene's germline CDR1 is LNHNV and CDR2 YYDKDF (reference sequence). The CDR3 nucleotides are TGTGCCACCAGCTCTCAAACTCCGGGACTAGCCACGATTTCGGTTGAGCAGTTCTTC. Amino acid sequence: CATSSQTPGLATISVEQFF. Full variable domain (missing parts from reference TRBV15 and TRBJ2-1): DAMVIQNPRYQVTQFGKPVTLSCSQTLNHNVMYWYQQKSSQAPKLLFHYYDKDFNNEADTPDNFQSRRPNTSFCFLDIRSPGLGDTAMYLCATSSQTPGLATISVEQFFGPGTRLTVL.

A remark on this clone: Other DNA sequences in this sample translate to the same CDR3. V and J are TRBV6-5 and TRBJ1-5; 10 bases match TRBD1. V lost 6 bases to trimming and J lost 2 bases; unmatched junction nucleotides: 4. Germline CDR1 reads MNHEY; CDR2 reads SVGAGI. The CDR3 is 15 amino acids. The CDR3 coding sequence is TGTGCCAGCAGCCCGGACAGGGGGGGCAATCAGCCCCAGCATTTT. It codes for CASSPDRGGNQPQHF.

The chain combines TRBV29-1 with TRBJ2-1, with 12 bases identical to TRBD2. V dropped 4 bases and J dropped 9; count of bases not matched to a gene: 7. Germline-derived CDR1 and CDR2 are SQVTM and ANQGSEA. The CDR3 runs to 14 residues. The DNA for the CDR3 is TGCAGCGTTGGGCTAGCGGGAGGGGTCGGTGAGCAGTTCTTC. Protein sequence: CSVGLAGGVGEQFF.

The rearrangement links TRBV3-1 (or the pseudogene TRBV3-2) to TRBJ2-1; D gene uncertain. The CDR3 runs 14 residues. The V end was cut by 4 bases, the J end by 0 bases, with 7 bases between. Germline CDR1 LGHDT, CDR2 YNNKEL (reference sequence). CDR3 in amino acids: CASSRAGSYNEQFF. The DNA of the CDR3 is TGTGCCAGCAGCCGGGCCGGCTCCTACAATGAGCAGTTCTTC.

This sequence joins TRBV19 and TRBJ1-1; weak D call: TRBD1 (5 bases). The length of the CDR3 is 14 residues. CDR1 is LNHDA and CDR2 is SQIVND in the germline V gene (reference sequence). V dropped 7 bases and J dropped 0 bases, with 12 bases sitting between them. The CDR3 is CASTLGGMNTEAFF. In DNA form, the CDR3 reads TGTGCCAGTACCTTGGGGGGAATGAACACTGAAGCTTTCTTT.

The CDR3 nucleotides read TGTGCCAGCAGCCCCCGACAGGGGTGGACTGGAAACACCATATATTTT. This translates into CASSPRQGWTGNTIYF. The genes are TRBV9 and TRBJ1-3, with 8 bases lining up with TRBD1. The V segment lost 4 bases and the J segment 2 bases; nucleotides outside the gene matches: 8. The CDR3 is 16 residues long. The V gene's germline CDR1 is SGDLS and CDR2 YYNGEE.

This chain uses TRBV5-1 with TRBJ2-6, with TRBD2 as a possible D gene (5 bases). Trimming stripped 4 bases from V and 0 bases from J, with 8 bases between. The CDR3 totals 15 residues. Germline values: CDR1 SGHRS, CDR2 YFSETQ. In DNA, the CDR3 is TGCGCCAGCAGCCCACGGGGCTCTGGGGCCAACGTCCTGACTTTC. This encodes CASSPRGSGANVLTF.

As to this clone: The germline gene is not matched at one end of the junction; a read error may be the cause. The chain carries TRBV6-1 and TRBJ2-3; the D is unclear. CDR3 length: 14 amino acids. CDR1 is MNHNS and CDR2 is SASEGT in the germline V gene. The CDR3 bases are TGTGCCAGCAGGGAAGGATTAGGCACAGATACGCAGTATTTT. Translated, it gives CASREGLGTDTQYF.

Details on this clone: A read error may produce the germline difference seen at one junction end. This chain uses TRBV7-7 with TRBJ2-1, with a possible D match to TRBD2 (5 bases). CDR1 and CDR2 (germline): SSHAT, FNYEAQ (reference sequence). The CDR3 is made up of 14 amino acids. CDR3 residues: CASSINREKNEQFF. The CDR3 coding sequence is TGTGCTAGCAGCATTAACCGGGAAAAAAATGAGCAGTTCTTC. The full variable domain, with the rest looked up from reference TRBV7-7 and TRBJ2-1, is GAGVSQSPRYKVTKRGQDVTLRCDPISSHATLYWYQQALGQGPEFLTYFNYEAQPDKSGLPSDRFSAERPEGSISTLTIQRTEQRDSAMYRCASSINREKNEQFFGPGTRLTVL.

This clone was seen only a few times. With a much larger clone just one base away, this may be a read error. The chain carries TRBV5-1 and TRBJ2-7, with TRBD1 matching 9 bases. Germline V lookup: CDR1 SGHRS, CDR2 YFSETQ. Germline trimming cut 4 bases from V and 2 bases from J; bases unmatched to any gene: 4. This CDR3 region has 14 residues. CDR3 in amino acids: CASSIGQGTYEQYF. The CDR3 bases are TGCGCCAGCAGCATTGGACAGGGGACCTACGAGCAGTACTTC.

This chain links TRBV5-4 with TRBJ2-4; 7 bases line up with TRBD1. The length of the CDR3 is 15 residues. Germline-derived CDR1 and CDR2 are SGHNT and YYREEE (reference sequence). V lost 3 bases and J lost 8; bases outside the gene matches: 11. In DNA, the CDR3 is TGTGCCAGCAGCTCCCTGGGGGACAGTAATGACATTCAGTACTTC. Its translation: CASSSLGDSNDIQYF.

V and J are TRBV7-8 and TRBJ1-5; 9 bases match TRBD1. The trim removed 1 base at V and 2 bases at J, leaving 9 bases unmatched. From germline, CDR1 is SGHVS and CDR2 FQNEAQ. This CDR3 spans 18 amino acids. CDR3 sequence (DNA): TGTGCCAGCAGCTTAGAGGCGGGACAGGGAAACCGCAATCAGCCCCAGCATTTT. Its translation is CASSLEAGQGNRNQPQHF.

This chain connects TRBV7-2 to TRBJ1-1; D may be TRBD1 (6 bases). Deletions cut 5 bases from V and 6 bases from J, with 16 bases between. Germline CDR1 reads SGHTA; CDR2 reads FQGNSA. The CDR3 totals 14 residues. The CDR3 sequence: CASSIQQGPAEAFF. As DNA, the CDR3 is TGTGCCAGCAGCATCCAACAGGGCCCCGCTGAAGCTTTCTTT.

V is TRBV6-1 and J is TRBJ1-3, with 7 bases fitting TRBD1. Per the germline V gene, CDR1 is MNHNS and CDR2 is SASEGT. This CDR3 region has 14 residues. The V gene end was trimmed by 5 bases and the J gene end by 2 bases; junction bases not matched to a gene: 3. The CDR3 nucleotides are TGTGCCAGCAGTTCCCAGGGGGCTGGAAACACCATATATTTT. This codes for CASSSQGAGNTIYF.

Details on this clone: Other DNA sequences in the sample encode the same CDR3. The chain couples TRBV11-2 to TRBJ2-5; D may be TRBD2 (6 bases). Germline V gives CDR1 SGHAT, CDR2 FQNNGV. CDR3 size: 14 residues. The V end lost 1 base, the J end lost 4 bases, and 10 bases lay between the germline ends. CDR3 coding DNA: TGTGCCAGCAGCTTAGTTGGAGGGGTAGAGACCCAGTACTTC. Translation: CASSLVGGVETQYF.

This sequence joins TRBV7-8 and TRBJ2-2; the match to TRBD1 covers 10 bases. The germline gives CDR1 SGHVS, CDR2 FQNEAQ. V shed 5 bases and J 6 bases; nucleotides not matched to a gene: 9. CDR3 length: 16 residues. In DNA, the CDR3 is TGTGCCAGCAGCCCCCGGACAGGGGGTCTGGCCGGGGAGCTGTTTTTT. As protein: CASSPRTGGLAGELFF.